Listed below are T cell receptor beta chains from one sample, sequenced in a study of PD-L1 blockade in urothelial cancer. TCRdb keeps only in-frame clones here, not all; method: immunoSEQ multiplex PCR. Of some 75,000 clones in the sample, less than 95% were seen once. This specimen was PBMCs, taken around atezolizumab (anti-PD-L1) treatment. The receptors shown here come from a woman older than 75 with urothelial cancer. CDR3s include the opening cysteine and the closing phenylalanine or tryptophan. Each record gives: D gene, J gene, V gene, clone size, CDR3 DNA, CDR3 protein. The D gene is left open where the match is weak. For some rows the clone size is stated as once, few or many, or as a class when expanded; others skip it.

>-|TRBJ1-1|TRBV5-6|-
TGTGCCAGCATCGGGTCGCCAACGGGGGCTGAAGCTTTCTTT
CASIGSPTGAEAFF
>TRBD1|TRBJ1-2|TRBV10-3|-
TGTGCCATCAGTCCCGGGACAGAGCTGTATGGCTACACCTTC
CAISPGTELYGYTF
>TRBD1|TRBJ2-7|TRBV28|-
TGTGCCATCGGACAGGGCCTCTCCTACGAGCAGTACTTC
CAIGQGLSYEQYF
>-|TRBJ2-7|TRBV18|-
TGTGCCAGCTCGACGACAGGAGGCCCCTACGAGCAGTACTTC
CASSTTGGPYEQYF
>TRBD1|TRBJ1-1|TRBV19|-
TGTGCCAGTAGTACGTACCGGGACAGGGGTTTGTGGACTGAAGCTTTCTTT
CASSTYRDRGLWTEAFF
>TRBD1|TRBJ1-5|TRBV30|-
TGTGCCTGGGGACAGGGGACTAGCAATCAGCCCCAGCATTTT
CAWGQGTSNQPQHF
>TRBD2|TRBJ2-1|TRBV5-8|-
TGTGCCAGCAGCTTGGCTAGCGGGAGGATAGGTGAGCAGTTCTTC
CASSLASGRIGEQFF
>TRBD1|TRBJ1-1|TRBV28|-
TGTGCCAGCAGTCCGGGACAGGGGGCCTACACTGAAGCTTTCTTT
CASSPGQGAYTEAFF
>-|TRBJ2-1|TRBV27|-
TGTGCCAGCACCACGGACAGATATGGGTACAATGAGCAGTTCTTC
CASTTDRYGYNEQFF
>-|TRBJ2-1|TRBV28|-
TGTGCCAGCAGTTCCGCGACTGGGGGCCTGCACAATGAGCAGTTCTTC
CASSSATGGLHNEQFF
>-|TRBJ1-1|TRBV28|-
TGTGCCAGCAGTTTCTATTCGATGAACACTGAAGCTTTCTTT
CASSFYSMNTEAFF
>-|TRBJ2-7|TRBV28|few
TGTGCCAGCAGTTTAAAGACAGTGAATGTCGGCGAGCAGTACTTC
CASSLKTVNVGEQYF
>TRBD2|TRBJ2-4|TRBV19|-
TGTGCCAGTAGTATAGATCTGGCGGGAGGAGCCAAAAACATTCAGTACTTC
CASSIDLAGGAKNIQYF
>TRBD2|TRBJ2-1|TRBV7-2|-
TGTGCCAGCAGCTTAGGGCGCCTAGCGGGATTCAATGAGCAGTTCTTC
CASSLGRLAGFNEQFF
>-|TRBJ1-4|TRBV19|-
TGTGCCAGCTCCTCGAGGGCCGGCTCTAATGAAAAACTGTTTTTT
CASSSRAGSNEKLFF
>-|TRBJ2-7|TRBV5-1|-
TGCGCCAGCAGCATGACGCAGGGCTCCTACGAGCAGTACTTC
CASSMTQGSYEQYF
>-|TRBJ2-3|TRBV19|-
TGTGCCAGTAGTATGGGGGGAGATACGCAGTATTTT
CASSMGGDTQYF
>-|TRBJ2-1|TRBV29-1|once
TGCAGCGTTGAACCGGGACAAGAGCAGTTCTTC
CSVEPGQEQFF
>TRBD1|TRBJ1-1|TRBV2|-
TGTGCCAGCAATGACAGGGGGCGCAGGACTGAAGCTTTCTTT
CASNDRGRRTEAFF
>TRBD1|TRBJ1-2|TRBV18|-
TGTGCCAGCTCACTTCCGGGACAGGCGAAATATGGCTACACCTTC
CASSLPGQAKYGYTF
>-|TRBJ2-5|TRBV6-1|-
TGTGCCGGCGATCGGGGGTCAGAGACCCAGTACTTC
CAGDRGSETQYF
>TRBD2|TRBJ2-3|TRBV6-4|-
TGTGCCAGCAGTCCCCTAGCGGGAGGTCCAGATACGCAGTATTTT
CASSPLAGGPDTQYF
>TRBD1|TRBJ1-5|TRBV27|-
TGTGCCAGCAGTCCCAGGACAGGGGGCTTTCAGCCCCAGCATTTT
CASSPRTGGFQPQHF
>TRBD2|TRBJ2-1|TRBV7-6|-
TGTGCCAGCAGCTTAAAACTAGCGGGTTCCGGAGGTGAGCAGTTCTTC
CASSLKLAGSGGEQFF
>TRBD1|TRBJ2-7|TRBV18|-
TGTGCCAGCTCACCCCGACAGGGGAGCTCCTACGAGCAGTACTTC
CASSPRQGSSYEQYF
>TRBD1|TRBJ1-5|TRBV28|-
TGTGCCAGCAGCCAAACCCTGTCCAGGGGGACCCAGCATTTT
CASSQTLSRGTQHF
>-|TRBJ2-6|TRBV28|-
TGTGCCAGCAGCGATACCAGGGTCCCTGGGGCCAACGTCCTGACTTTC
CASSDTRVPGANVLTF
>TRBD2|TRBJ2-7|TRBV7-9|-
TGTGCCAGCAGCTTTAGCGGGGATAGCTCCTACGAGCAGTACTTC
CASSFSGDSSYEQYF
>-|TRBJ2-2|TRBV6-5|-
TGTGCCAGCAGTTATAATTCGGTAACCGGGGAGCTGTTTTTT
CASSYNSVTGELFF
>-|TRBJ2-2|TRBV9|-
TGTGCCAGCAGCGAAACAGGGACCTGGGAGCTGTTTTTT
CASSETGTWELFF
>-|TRBJ2-6|TRBV7-3|once
TGTGCCAGCAGCGGGAGTTTTGGGGCCAACGTCCTGACTTTC
CASSGSFGANVLTF